The rows below give T cell receptor beta chains drawn from one sample of a study of vaccination and CD4 T cells after COVID-19. TCRdb ran MiXCR on the PCR reads and lists one entry per CDR3 protein. The table has approximately 20,000 distinct CDR3 sequences, approximately 51% seen once. The antigens of these receptors remain unknown. The sample comprised CD4+ T cells from blood, cultured in vitro. The receptors derive from a human donor who had recovered from COVID-19. Each CDR3 is given with its conserved first and last residue. Fields, in order: J gene, D gene, clone size, V gene, CDR3 protein, CDR3 DNA. D genes are given only for firm matches. Part of the rows lack a size; the others show once, few, many or a class for expanded clones.

j_gene: TRBJ2-1; d_gene: NA; abundance: NA; v_gene: TRBV7-3; CDR3aa: CASSLAQGNNEQFF; CDR3nt: TGTGCCAGCAGCCTCGCCCAGGGGAACAATGAGCAGTTCTTC
j_gene: TRBJ2-7; d_gene: NA; abundance: NA; v_gene: TRBV28; CDR3aa: CASSLSSVAADYEQYF; CDR3nt: TGTGCCAGCAGTTTATCCTCTGTGGCGGCCGACTACGAGCAGTACTTC
j_gene: TRBJ1-1; d_gene: NA; abundance: NA; v_gene: TRBV19; CDR3aa: CASSPLGGGTEVFF; CDR3nt: TGTGCCAGTAGTCCCCTCGGGGGGGGCACTGAAGTTTTCTTT
j_gene: TRBJ1-5; d_gene: NA; abundance: NA; v_gene: TRBV19; CDR3aa: CASKTGPYSNQPQHF; CDR3nt: TGTGCCAGTAAGACAGGACCTTATAGCAATCAGCCCCAGCATTTT
j_gene: TRBJ2-7; d_gene: NA; abundance: NA; v_gene: TRBV19; CDR3aa: CASSMGWVAVTYEQYF; CDR3nt: TGTGCCAGTAGTATGGGTTGGGTAGCGGTTACCTACGAGCAGTACTTC
j_gene: TRBJ2-3; d_gene: TRBD2; abundance: few; v_gene: TRBV11-3; CDR3aa: CASSFPSGSGTDTQYF; CDR3nt: TGTGCCAGCAGCTTCCCTAGCGGGAGTGGGACAGATACGCAGTATTTT
j_gene: TRBJ1-2; d_gene: NA; abundance: few; v_gene: TRBV11-2; CDR3aa: CASSPEGYGYTF; CDR3nt: TGTGCCAGCAGCCCCGAGGGGTATGGCTACACCTTC
j_gene: TRBJ2-7; d_gene: NA; abundance: few; v_gene: TRBV7-2; CDR3aa: CASSQYYEQYF; CDR3nt: TGTGCCAGCAGCCAATACTACGAGCAGTACTTC
j_gene: TRBJ1-1; d_gene: NA; abundance: few; v_gene: TRBV15; CDR3aa: CATSRDGGPGAASYTEAFF; CDR3nt: TGTGCCACCAGCAGAGATGGAGGGCCTGGGGCGGCGTCGTACACTGAAGCTTTCTTT
j_gene: TRBJ1-2; d_gene: NA; abundance: NA; v_gene: TRBV29-1; CDR3aa: CSVVRGRVGYTF; CDR3nt: TGCAGCGTTGTCCGGGGCAGGGTTGGCTACACCTTC
j_gene: TRBJ1-6; d_gene: NA; abundance: NA; v_gene: TRBV10-1; CDR3aa: CVSSVTVNSPLHF; CDR3nt: TGCGTCAGCAGTGTCACGGTGAATTCACCCCTCCACTTT
j_gene: TRBJ1-1; d_gene: NA; abundance: NA; v_gene: TRBV5-5; CDR3aa: CASSPTRVNTEAFF; CDR3nt: TGTGCCAGCAGCCCAACTAGGGTGAACACTGAAGCTTTCTTT
j_gene: TRBJ1-1; d_gene: NA; abundance: NA; v_gene: TRBV5-1; CDR3aa: CASSLRGITEAFF; CDR3nt: TGCGCCAGCAGCTTGCGGGGAATCACTGAAGCCTTCTTT
j_gene: TRBJ1-1; d_gene: NA; abundance: NA; v_gene: TRBV7-2; CDR3aa: CASSPQGGNEAFF; CDR3nt: TGTGCCAGCAGCCCACAGGGTGGGAATGAAGCTTTCTTT
j_gene: TRBJ2-5; d_gene: NA; abundance: once; v_gene: TRBV20-1; CDR3aa: CSARDLGGGQETQYF; CDR3nt: TGCAGTGCTAGAGATCTTGGCGGTGGTCAAGAGACCCAGTACTTC
j_gene: TRBJ1-5; d_gene: NA; abundance: NA; v_gene: TRBV28; CDR3aa: CASSHRGGRGANQPQHF; CDR3nt: TGTGCCAGCAGTCACCGCGGAGGGAGGGGGGCCAATCAGCCCCAGCATTTT
j_gene: TRBJ2-2; d_gene: TRBD1; abundance: few; v_gene: TRBV15; CDR3aa: CATSRAGGETGELFF; CDR3nt: TGTGCCACCAGCAGAGCAGGGGGCGAGACCGGGGAGCTGTTTTTT
j_gene: TRBJ1-1; d_gene: TRBD1; abundance: few; v_gene: TRBV20-1; CDR3aa: CSATRPLIWTGQTLNTEAFF; CDR3nt: TGCAGTGCTACCAGACCCCTAATCTGGACAGGGCAAACACTGAACACTGAAGCTTTCTTT
j_gene: TRBJ1-1; d_gene: NA; abundance: NA; v_gene: TRBV11-3; CDR3aa: CASSLDLQAFF; CDR3nt: TGTGCCAGCAGCTTAGATCTGCAAGCTTTCTTT
j_gene: TRBJ2-7; d_gene: NA; abundance: NA; v_gene: TRBV29-1; CDR3aa: CSVNRDGYEQYF; CDR3nt: TGCAGCGTTAACCGGGACGGTTACGAGCAGTACTTC
j_gene: TRBJ1-2; d_gene: NA; abundance: NA; v_gene: TRBV7-3; CDR3aa: CASSLGLEGRPITF; CDR3nt: TGTGCCAGCAGCTTAGGTCTGGAGGGACGGCCCATCACCTTC
j_gene: TRBJ2-6; d_gene: TRBD1; abundance: NA; v_gene: TRBV28; CDR3aa: CASSSRGPGANVLTF; CDR3nt: TGTGCCAGCAGTAGCAGGGGGCCCGGGGCCAACGTCCTGACTTTC
j_gene: TRBJ2-1; d_gene: TRBD2; abundance: NA; v_gene: TRBV19; CDR3aa: CASKGAGGPREQFF; CDR3nt: TGTGCCAGTAAGGGGGCGGGAGGGCCTCGGGAGCAGTTCTTC
j_gene: TRBJ2-5; d_gene: NA; abundance: once; v_gene: TRBV7-6; CDR3aa: CASSLGGIAGQETQYF; CDR3nt: TGTGCCAGCAGCTTAGGGGGGATTGCGGGCCAAGAGACCCAGTACTTC
j_gene: TRBJ2-1; d_gene: NA; abundance: NA; v_gene: TRBV7-3; CDR3aa: CASSLQGPGLDEQFF; CDR3nt: TGTGCCAGCAGCTTACAGGGGCCCGGTTTGGATGAGCAGTTCTTC
j_gene: TRBJ2-3; d_gene: NA; abundance: NA; v_gene: TRBV19; CDR3aa: CASSRDSDESDTQYF; CDR3nt: TGTGCCAGTAGCAGGGACTCCGACGAATCAGATACGCAGTATTTT
j_gene: TRBJ1-1; d_gene: NA; abundance: few; v_gene: TRBV6-2/TRBV6-3; CDR3aa: CASSPGYPNTEAFF; CDR3nt: TGTGCCAGCAGTCCAGGGTACCCGAACACTGAAGCTTTCTTT
j_gene: TRBJ1-2; d_gene: TRBD1; abundance: NA; v_gene: TRBV7-9; CDR3aa: CASSLTGSNYGYTF; CDR3nt: TGTGCCAGCAGCCTGACAGGGTCCAACTATGGCTACACCTTC
j_gene: TRBJ2-2; d_gene: TRBD1; abundance: NA; v_gene: TRBV2; CDR3aa: CASTTGQGDTGELFF; CDR3nt: TGTGCCAGCACCACGGGACAGGGGGACACCGGGGAGCTGTTTTTT
j_gene: TRBJ2-3; d_gene: NA; abundance: NA; v_gene: TRBV20-1; CDR3aa: CSASLTDTQYF; CDR3nt: TGCAGTGCTAGCTTGACAGATACGCAGTATTTT